This entry lists 13 T cell receptor beta chains sequenced from one sample in a study of blood T cell repertoires in COVID-19. Data came from immunoSEQ multiplex PCR; TCRdb stores just in-frame clones and leaves some out. The sample holds over 90,000 clones, around 88% seen once. Material for sequencing was peripheral blood. The receptors derive from a human donor in a cohort sampled during active COVID-19.

The chain is built from TRBV5-1 and TRBJ2-7, with 7 bases matching TRBD1. Germline lookup yields CDR1 SGHRS and CDR2 YFSETQ. This CDR3 has 14 amino acids. The V gene end was trimmed by 4 bases and the J gene end by 7 bases; junction bases not matched to a gene: 11. The CDR3: CASSLPGQTREQYF. CDR3 nucleotides: TGCGCCAGCAGCCTACCGGGACAGACGAGGGAGCAGTACTTC.

The chain combines TRBV6-5 with TRBJ1-5, with D tentatively TRBD1 (5 bases). Trimming removed 2 bases from V and 0 bases from J, with 5 bases in between. This CDR3 comprises 14 residues. Germline CDR1 reads MNHEY; CDR2 reads SVGAGI. The CDR3 loop reads CASSYDSSNQPQHF. CDR3 coding DNA: TGTGCCAGCAGTTACGACAGTAGCAATCAGCCCCAGCATTTT.

The chain carries TRBV6-5 and TRBJ2-3; 8 bases align to TRBD2. This CDR3 has 14 amino acids. Germline V CDR1 and CDR2: MNHEY, SVGAGI. J gave up 5 bases and V 5 bases, and 6 bases lay outside the gene matches. CDR3 sequence reads: CASSSRGGQDTQYF. The CDR3 DNA reads as TGTGCCAGCAGTAGCCGGGGGGGCCAAGATACGCAGTATTTT.

This chain joins TRBV28 and TRBJ1-3; 7 positions match TRBD1. CDR3 size: 17 residues. J was trimmed by 0 bases and V by 3 bases; bases with no gene match: 8. Germline loops: CDR1 MDHEN, CDR2 SYDVKM. CDR3 loop: CASSFKRGPYSGNTIYF. For the CDR3, the DNA is TGTGCCAGCAGTTTTAAGAGGGGGCCCTACTCTGGAAACACCATATATTTT.

This clone was seen only a few times. This chain connects TRBV18 to TRBJ1-3, with 10 bases matching TRBD1. CDR1 is KGHSH and CDR2 is LQKENI in the germline V gene. V dropped 4 bases and J dropped 6; count of bases not matched to a gene: 6. The CDR3 is 15 amino acids. DNA for the CDR3: TGTGCCAGCTCACTGGGACAGGGGCGAGAAAACACCATATATTTT. Translated: CASSLGQGRENTIYF.

The V call is TRBV7-3, the J call TRBJ2-5, with 9 bases matching TRBD2. This CDR3 region has 14 residues. Germline V gene data show CDR1 as SGHTA and CDR2 as FQGTGA. After removal of 2 bases from V and 5 bases from J, the junction contained 3 bases not matched to a gene. This chain's CDR3 is CASSLAGGRETQYF. The CDR3, as DNA: TGTGCCAGCAGCTTAGCGGGGGGGCGTGAGACCCAGTACTTC.

This clone showed up just once. The rearrangement links TRBV4-3 to TRBJ1-2, with 7 bases aligning to TRBD1. The CDR3 contains 13 residues. Losses at the gene ends were 0 bases for V and 8 bases for J; bases not matched to a gene: 3. The germline CDR1 and CDR2 sequences are LGHNA and YSLEER. The CDR3 coding sequence is TGCGCCAGCAGCCAAGACAGGGGGAGAGGCTACACCTTC. The encoded protein is CASSQDRGRGYTF.

The chain carries TRBV28 and TRBJ2-7; 9 bases fit TRBD2. The CDR3 consists of 15 residues. From germline, CDR1 is MDHEN and CDR2 SYDVKM. V lost 5 bases to trimming and J lost 1 base; unmatched junction nucleotides: 6. The CDR3 sequence is CASSLTSGFSYEQYF. CDR3 coding DNA: TGTGCCAGCAGTCTTACTAGCGGGTTTTCCTACGAGCAGTACTTC.

CDR3 sequence (DNA): TGTGCCAGCAGAGGAGTCGGAGGGGAAGCTTTCTTT. Translated: CASRGVGGEAFF. This rearrangement joins TRBV3-1 (or the pseudogene TRBV3-2) to TRBJ1-1; D is unresolved. V was clipped by 6 bases and J by 8 bases, with 13 bases between them. The germline V gene encodes CDR1 LGHDT and CDR2 YNNKEL (reference sequence). CDR3 length: 12 residues.

The chain couples TRBV5-1 to TRBJ1-2; 7 bases align to TRBD1. The CDR3 extends over 14 amino acids. Germline V gene lookup returns CDR1 SGHRS and CDR2 YFSETQ. V was clipped by 4 bases and J by 4 bases; unmatched bases: 7. CDR3 residues: CASSLQQGLYGYTF. DNA for the CDR3: TGCGCCAGCAGCCTACAACAGGGGCTCTATGGCTACACCTTC.

The chain carries TRBV10-2 and TRBJ1-4; 12 bases map to TRBD1. Germline V CDR1 and CDR2: WSHSY, SAAADI. J lost 6 bases, V lost 3 bases, and 2 bases had no gene match. This CDR3 spans 15 amino acids. The DNA for the CDR3 is TGCGCCAGCAGTGACTGGGACAGGGGGCATGAAAAACTGTTTTTT. This encodes CASSDWDRGHEKLFF.

This chain connects TRBV7-9 to TRBJ1-2, with D hard to call. The germline V gene has CDR1 SEHNR and CDR2 FQNEAQ (reference sequence). V was shortened by 2 bases and J by 7 bases, with 8 bases between the two germline ends. This CDR3 contains 12 residues. The CDR3 DNA follows: TGTGCCAGCAGCTTAATAGGAGGTGGCTACACCTTC. This encodes CASSLIGGGYTF. Full variable domain (outside the CDR3, taken from reference TRBV7-9 and TRBJ1-2): DTGVSQNPRHKITKRGQNVTFRCDPISEHNRLYWYRQTLGQGPEFLTYFQNEAQLEKSRLLSDRFSAERPKGSFSTLEIQRTEQGDSAMYLCASSLIGGGYTFGSGTRLTVV.

The J gene is TRBJ1-1, the V gene TRBV30; TRBD1 is a possible D gene (6 bases). Germline assignment: CDR1 GTSNPN and CDR2 SVGIG (reference sequence). The CDR3 length is 14 residues. The V end lost 0 bases, the J end lost 11 bases, and 19 bases lay between the germline ends. The CDR3 nucleotides read TGTGCCTGGAGTGTAGGGGGGGACGCCACGCTGGCTTTCTTT. This sequence encodes CAWSVGGDATLAFF.